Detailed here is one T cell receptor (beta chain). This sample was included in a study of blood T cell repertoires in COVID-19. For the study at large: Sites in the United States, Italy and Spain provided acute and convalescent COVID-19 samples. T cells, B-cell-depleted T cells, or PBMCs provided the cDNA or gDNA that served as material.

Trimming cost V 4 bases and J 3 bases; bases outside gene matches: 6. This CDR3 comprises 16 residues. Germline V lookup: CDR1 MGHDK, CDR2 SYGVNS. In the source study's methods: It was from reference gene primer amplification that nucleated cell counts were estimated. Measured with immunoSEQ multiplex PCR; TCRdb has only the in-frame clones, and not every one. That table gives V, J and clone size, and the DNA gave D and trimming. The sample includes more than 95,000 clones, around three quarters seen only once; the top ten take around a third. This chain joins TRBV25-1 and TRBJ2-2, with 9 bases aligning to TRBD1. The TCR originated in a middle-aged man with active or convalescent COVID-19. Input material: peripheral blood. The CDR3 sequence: CASSGRTGVDTGELFF. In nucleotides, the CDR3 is TGTGCCAGCAGTGGCCGGACAGGGGTGGACACCGGGGAGCTGTTTTTT.